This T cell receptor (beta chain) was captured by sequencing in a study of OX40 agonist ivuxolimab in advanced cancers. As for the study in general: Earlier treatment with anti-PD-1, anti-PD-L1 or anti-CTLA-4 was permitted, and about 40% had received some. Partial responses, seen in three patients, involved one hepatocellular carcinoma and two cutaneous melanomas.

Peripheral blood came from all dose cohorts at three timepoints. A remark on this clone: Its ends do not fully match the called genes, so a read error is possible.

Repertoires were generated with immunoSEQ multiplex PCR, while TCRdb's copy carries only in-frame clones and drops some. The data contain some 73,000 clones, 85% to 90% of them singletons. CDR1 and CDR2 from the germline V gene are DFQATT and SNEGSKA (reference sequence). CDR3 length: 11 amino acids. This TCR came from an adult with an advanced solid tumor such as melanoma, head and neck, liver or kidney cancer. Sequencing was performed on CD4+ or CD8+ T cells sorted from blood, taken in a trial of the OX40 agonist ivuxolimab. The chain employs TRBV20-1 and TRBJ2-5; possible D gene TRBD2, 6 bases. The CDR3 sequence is CSSSELETQYF. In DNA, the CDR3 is TGCAGTTCTAGCGAATTAGAGACCCAGTACTTC.